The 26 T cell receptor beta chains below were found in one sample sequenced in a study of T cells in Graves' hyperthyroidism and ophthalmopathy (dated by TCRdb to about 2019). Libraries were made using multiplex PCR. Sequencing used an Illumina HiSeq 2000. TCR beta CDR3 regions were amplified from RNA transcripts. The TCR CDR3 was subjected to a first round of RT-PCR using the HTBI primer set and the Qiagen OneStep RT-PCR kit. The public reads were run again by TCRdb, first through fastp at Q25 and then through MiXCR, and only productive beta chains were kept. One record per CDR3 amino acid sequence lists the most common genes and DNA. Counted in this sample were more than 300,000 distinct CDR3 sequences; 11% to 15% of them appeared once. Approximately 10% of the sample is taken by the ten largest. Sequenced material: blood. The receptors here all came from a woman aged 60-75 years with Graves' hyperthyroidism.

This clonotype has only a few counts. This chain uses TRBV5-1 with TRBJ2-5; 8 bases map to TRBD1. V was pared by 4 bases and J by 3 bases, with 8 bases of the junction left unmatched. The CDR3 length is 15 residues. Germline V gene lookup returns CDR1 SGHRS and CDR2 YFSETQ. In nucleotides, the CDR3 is TGCGCCAGCAGCCCCCAGCTGACAGGGGAAGAGACCCAGTACTTC. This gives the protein CASSPQLTGEETQYF.

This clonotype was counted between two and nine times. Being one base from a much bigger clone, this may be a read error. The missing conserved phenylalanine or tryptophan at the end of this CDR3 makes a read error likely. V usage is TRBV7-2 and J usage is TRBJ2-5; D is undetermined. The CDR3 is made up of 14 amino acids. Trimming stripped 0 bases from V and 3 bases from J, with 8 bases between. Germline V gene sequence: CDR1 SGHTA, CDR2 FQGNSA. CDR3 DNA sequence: TGTGCCAGCAGCTTAGCCGGCCGGAAAGAGACCCAGTACCTC. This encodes CASSLAGRKETQYL.

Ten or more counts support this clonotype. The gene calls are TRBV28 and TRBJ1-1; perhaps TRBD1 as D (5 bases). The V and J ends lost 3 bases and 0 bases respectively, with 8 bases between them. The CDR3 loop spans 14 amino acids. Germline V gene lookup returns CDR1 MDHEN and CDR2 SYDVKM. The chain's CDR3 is CASSLRGVNTEAFF. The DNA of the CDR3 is TGTGCCAGCAGTTTGCGGGGGGTGAACACTGAAGCTTTCTTT.

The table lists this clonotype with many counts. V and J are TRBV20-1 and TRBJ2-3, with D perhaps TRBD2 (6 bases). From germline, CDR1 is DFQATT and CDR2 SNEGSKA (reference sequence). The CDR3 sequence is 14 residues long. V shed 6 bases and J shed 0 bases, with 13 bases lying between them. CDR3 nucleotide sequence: TGCAGTGCCCATGCCAGCGGGAGCACAGATACGCAGTATTTT. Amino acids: CSAHASGSTDTQYF.

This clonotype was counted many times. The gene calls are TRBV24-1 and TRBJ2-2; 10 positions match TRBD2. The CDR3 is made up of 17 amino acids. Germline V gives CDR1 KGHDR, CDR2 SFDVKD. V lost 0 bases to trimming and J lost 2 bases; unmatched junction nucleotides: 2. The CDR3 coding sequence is TGTGCCACCAGTGATTTGCGGACTAGCGGCAACACCGGGGAGCTGTTTTTT. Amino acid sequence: CATSDLRTSGNTGELFF.

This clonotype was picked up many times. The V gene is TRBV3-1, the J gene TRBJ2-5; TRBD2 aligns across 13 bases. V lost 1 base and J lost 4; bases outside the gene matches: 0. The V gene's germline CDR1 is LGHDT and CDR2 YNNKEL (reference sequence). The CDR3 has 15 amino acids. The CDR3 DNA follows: TGTGCCAGCAGCCAAGGACTAGCGGGAGGAGAGACCCAGTACTTC. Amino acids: CASSQGLAGGETQYF.

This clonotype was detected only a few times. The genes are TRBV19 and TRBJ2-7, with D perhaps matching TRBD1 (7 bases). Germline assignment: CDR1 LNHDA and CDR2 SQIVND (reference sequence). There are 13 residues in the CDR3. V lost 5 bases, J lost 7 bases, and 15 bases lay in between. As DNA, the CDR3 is TGTGCCAGTAGTGGTAGCCAGGGGGGAGAGCAGTACTTC. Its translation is CASSGSQGGEQYF.

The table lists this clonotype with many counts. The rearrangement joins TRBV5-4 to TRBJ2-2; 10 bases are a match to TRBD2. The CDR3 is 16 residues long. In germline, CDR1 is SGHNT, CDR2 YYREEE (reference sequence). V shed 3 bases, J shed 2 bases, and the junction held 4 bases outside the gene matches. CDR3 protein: CASSYGLAANTGELFF. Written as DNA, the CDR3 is TGTGCCAGCAGCTACGGACTAGCGGCCAACACCGGGGAGCTGTTTTTT.

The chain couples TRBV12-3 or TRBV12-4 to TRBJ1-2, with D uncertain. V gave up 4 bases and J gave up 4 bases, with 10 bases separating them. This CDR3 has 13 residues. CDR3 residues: CASSSHLGYGYTF. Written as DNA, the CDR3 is TGTGCCAGCAGTTCCCACTTAGGCTATGGCTACACCTTC.

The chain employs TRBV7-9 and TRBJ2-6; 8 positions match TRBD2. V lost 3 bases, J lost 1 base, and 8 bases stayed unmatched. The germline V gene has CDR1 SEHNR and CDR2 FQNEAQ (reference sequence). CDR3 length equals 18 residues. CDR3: CASSLAGTSTSGANVLTF. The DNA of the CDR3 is TGTGCCAGCAGCTTGGCCGGGACTAGTACTTCTGGGGCCAACGTCCTGACTTTC. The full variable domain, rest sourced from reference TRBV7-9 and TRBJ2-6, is DTGVSQNPRHKITKRGQNVTFRCDPISEHNRLYWYRQTLGQGPEFLTYFQNEAQLEKSRLLSDRFSAERPKGSFSTLEIQRTEQGDSAMYLCASSLAGTSTSGANVLTFGAGSRLTVL.

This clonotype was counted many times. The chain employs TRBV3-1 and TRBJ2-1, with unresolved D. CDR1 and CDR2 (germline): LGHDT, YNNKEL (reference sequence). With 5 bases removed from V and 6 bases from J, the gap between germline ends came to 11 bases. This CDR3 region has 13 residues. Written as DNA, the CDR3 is TGTGCCAGCAGCTCAATGTTAGGCAATGAGCAGTTCTTC. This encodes CASSSMLGNEQFF.

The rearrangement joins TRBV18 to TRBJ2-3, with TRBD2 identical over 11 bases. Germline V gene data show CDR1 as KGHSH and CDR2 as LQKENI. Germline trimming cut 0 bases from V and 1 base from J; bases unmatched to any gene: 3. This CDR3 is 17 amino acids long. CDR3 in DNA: TGTGCCAGCTCACCACCTAGCGGGAGGGCCGGCACAGATACGCAGTATTTT. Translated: CASSPPSGRAGTDTQYF.

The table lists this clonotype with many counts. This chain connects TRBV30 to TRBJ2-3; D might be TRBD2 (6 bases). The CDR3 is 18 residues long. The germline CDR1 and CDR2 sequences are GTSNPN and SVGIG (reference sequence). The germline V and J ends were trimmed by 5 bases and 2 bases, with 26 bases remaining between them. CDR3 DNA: TGTGCCTGGTCCGCCCAGGGAGGTATCAGCGGGTACACAGATACGCAGTATTTT. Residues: CAWSAQGGISGYTDTQYF.

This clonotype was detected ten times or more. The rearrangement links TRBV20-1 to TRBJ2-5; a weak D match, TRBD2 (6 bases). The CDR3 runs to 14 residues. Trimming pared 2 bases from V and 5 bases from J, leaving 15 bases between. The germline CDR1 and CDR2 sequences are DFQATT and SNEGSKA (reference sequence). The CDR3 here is CSARSDPAGETQYF. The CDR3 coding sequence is TGCAGTGCTAGAAGCGACCCCGCGGGGGAGACCCAGTACTTC.

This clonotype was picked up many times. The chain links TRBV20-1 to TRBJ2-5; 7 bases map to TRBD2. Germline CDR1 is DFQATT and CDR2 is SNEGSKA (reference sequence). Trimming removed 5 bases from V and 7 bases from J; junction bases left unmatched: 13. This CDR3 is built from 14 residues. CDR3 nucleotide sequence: TGCAGTGCTCGGGAGGCTGCTAGCGGCCGGACCCAGTACTTC. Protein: CSAREAASGRTQYF.

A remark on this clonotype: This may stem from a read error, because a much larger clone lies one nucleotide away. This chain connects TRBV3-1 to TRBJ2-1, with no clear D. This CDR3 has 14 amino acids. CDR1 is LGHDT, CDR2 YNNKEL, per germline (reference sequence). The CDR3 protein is CASSHVTLSVEQLF. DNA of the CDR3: TGTGCCAGCAGCCATGTTACTTTGTCCGTAGAGCAGCTCTTC.

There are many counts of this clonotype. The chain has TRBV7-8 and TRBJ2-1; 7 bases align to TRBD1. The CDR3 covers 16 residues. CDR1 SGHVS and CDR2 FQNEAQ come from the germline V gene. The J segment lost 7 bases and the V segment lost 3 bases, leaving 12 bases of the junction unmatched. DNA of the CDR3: TGTGCCAGCAGCTTCTTTGGCAGGGGGAGTTGGAATGAGCAGTTCTTC. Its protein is CASSFFGRGSWNEQFF.

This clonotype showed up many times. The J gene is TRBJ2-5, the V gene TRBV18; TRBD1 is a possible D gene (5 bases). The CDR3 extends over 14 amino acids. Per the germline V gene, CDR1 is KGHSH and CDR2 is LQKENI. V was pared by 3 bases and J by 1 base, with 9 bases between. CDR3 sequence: CASSPDRTQETQYF. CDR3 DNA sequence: TGTGCCAGCTCACCCGACAGAACCCAAGAGACCCAGTACTTC.

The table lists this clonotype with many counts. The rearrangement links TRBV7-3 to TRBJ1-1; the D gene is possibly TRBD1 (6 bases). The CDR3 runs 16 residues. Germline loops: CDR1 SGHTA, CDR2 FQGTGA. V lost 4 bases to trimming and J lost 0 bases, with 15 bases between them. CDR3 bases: TGTGCCAGCAGCTCGGACAGCACCAGTATGAACACTGAAGCTTTCTTT. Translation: CASSSDSTSMNTEAFF.

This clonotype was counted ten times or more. In nucleotides, the CDR3 is TGTGCCTGGAGTGTACCGGGACCACCCCTCCACTTT. This sequence encodes CAWSVPGPPLHF. V is TRBV30 and J is TRBJ1-6; D is possibly TRBD1 (5 bases). The CDR3 contains 12 residues. CDR1 and CDR2 (germline): GTSNPN, SVGIG (reference sequence). Trimming cost V 0 bases and J 11 bases, with 8 bases left between them. Together with reference TRBV30 and TRBJ1-6, the CDR3 gives the full variable domain: SQTIHQWPATLVQPVGSPLSLECTVEGTSNPNLYWYRQAAGRGLQLLFYSVGIGQISSEVPQNLSASRPQDRQFILSSKKLLLSDSGFYLCAWSVPGPPLHFGNGTRLTVT.

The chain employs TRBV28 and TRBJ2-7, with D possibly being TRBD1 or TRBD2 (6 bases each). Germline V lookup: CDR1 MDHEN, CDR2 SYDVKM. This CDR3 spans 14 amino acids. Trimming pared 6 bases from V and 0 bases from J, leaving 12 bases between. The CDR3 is CASSYGGGSYEQYF. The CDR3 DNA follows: TGTGCCAGCAGCTACGGAGGGGGCTCCTACGAGCAGTACTTC.

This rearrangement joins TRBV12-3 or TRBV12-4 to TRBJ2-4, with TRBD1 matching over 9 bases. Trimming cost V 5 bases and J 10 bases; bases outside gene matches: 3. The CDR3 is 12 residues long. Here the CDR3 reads CASSGGTGIQYF. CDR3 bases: TGTGCCAGCAGTGGCGGGACAGGGATTCAGTACTTC.

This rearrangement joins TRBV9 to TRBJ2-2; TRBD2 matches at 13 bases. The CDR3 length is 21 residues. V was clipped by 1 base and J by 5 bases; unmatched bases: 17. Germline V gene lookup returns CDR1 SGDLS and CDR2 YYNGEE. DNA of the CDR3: TGTGCCAGCAGCGTACAGCCCCCTTTGTGGGGACTAGCGGGACGGACCGGGGAGCTGTTTTTT. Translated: CASSVQPPLWGLAGRTGELFF.

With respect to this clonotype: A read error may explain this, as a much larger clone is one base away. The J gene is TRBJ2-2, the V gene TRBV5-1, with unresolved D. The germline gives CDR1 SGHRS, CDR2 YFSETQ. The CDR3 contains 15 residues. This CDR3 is CASSLSLSNTEELFF. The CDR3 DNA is TGCGCCAGCAGCTTGTCCCTCTCGAACACCGAGGAGCTGTTTTTT.

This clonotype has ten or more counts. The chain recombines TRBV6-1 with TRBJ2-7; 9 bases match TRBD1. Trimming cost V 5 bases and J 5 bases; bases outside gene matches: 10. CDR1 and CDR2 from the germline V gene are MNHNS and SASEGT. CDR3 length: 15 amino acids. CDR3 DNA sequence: TGTGCCAGCAGTTCCTCCGGGACAGGGTCGCACGAGCAGTACTTC. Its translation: CASSSSGTGSHEQYF.

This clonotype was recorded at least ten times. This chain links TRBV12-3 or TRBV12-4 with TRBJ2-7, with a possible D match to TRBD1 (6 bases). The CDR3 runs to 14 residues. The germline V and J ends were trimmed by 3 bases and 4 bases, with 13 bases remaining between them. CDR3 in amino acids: CASSFGQGQYEQYF. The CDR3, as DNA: TGTGCCAGCAGTTTTGGGCAGGGGCAATACGAGCAGTACTTC.